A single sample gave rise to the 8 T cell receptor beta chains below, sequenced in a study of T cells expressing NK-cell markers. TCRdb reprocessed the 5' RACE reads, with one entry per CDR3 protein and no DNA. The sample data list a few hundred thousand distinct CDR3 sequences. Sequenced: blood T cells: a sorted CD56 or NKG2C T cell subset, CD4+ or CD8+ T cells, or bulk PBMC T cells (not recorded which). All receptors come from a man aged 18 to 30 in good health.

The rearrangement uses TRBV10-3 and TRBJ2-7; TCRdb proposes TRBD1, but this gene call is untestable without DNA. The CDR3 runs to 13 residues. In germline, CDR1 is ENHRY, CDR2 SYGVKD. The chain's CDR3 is CAISGPGSYEQYF.

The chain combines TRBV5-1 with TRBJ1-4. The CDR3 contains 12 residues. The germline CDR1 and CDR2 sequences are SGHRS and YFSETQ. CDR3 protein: CASSFEGSKLFF. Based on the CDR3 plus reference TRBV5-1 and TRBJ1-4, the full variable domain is KAGVTQTPRYLIKTRGQQVTLSCSPISGHRSVSWYQQTPGQGLQFLFEYFSETQRNKGNFPGRFSGRQFSNSRSEMNVSTLELGDSALYLCASSFEGSKLFFGSGTQLSVL.

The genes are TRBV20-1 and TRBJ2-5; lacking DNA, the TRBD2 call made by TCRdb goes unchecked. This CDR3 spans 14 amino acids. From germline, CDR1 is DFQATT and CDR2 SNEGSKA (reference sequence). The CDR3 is CSARVTAGGVTQYF.

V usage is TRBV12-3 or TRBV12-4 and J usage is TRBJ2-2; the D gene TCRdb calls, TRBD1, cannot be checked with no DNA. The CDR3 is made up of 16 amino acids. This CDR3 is CASRLHRSTNTGELFF.

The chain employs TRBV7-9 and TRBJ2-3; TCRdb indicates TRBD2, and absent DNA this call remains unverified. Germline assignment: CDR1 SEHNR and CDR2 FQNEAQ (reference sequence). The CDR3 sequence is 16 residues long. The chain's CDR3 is CASSFPAVPSTDTQYF.

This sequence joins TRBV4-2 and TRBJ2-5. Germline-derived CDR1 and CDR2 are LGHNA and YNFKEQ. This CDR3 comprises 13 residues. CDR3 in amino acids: CASSQLLGETQYF.

The CDR3 sequence is CSVPSKHGTDTQYF. The gene calls are TRBV29-1 and TRBJ2-3; TCRdb indicates TRBD2, and absent DNA this call remains unverified. The CDR3 has 14 amino acids. Germline V gives CDR1 SQVTM, CDR2 ANQGSEA.

This chain's CDR3 is CASSFWGDTQYF. The V call is TRBV27, the J call TRBJ2-3. There are 12 residues in the CDR3. Germline V lookup: CDR1 MNHEY, CDR2 SMNVEV (reference sequence).